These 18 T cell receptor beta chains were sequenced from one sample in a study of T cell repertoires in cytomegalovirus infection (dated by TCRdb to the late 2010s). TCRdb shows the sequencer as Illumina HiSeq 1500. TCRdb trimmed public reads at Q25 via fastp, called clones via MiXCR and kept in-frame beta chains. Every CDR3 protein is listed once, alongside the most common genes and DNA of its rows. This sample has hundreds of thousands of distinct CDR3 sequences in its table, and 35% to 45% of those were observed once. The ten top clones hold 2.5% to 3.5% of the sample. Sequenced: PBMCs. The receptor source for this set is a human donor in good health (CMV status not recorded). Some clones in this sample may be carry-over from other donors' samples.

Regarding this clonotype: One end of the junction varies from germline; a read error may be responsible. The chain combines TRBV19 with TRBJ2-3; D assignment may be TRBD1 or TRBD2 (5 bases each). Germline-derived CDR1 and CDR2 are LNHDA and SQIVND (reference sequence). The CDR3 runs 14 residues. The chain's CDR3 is CATGRDHARDTKYF. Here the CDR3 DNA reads TGTGCCACTGGCCGGGACCACGCTAGGGATACGAAGTATTTT.

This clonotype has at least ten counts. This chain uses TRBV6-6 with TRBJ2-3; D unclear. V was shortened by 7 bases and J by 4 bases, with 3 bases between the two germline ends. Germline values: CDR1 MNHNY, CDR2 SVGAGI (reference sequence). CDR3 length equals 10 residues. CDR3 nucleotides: TGTGCCAGCACTGCAGATACGCAGTATTTT. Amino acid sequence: CASTADTQYF.

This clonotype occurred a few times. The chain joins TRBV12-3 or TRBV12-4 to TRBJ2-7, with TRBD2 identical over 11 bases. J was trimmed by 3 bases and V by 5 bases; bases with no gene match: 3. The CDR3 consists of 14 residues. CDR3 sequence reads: CASSTGTSGYEQYF. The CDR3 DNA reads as TGTGCCAGCAGTACCGGGACTAGCGGCTACGAGCAGTACTTC.

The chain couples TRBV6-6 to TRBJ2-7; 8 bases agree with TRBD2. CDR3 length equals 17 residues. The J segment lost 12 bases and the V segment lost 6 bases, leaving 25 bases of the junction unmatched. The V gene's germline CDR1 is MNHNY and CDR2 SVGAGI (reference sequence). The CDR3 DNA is TGTGCCAGCAGACCCCTTGGGCCCTCCCGAGCGGGAGTAGATTGGTACTTC. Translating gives CASRPLGPSRAGVDWYF.

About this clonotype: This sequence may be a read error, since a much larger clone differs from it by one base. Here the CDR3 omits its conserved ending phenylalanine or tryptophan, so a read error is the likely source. The CDR3 reads CASSLSVGHGHNEQFL. Here the CDR3 DNA reads TGTGCCAGCAGCTTATCGGTGGGACATGGTCACAATGAGCAGTTCTTA. The V call is TRBV7-2, the J call TRBJ2-1; maybe TRBD1 (6 bases). Germline CDR1 is SGHTA and CDR2 is FQGNSA. The CDR3 loop spans 16 amino acids. Trimming took 2 bases from V and 5 from J, leaving 16 bases between them.

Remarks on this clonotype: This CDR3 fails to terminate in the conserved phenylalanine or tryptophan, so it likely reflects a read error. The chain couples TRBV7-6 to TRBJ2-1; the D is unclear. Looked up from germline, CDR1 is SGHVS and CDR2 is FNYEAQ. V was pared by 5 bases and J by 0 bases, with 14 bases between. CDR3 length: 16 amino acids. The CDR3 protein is CASSPRAGSSYNEQFS. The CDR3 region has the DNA TGTGCCAGCAGCCCCCGTGCAGGCAGCTCCTACAATGAGCAGTTCTCC.

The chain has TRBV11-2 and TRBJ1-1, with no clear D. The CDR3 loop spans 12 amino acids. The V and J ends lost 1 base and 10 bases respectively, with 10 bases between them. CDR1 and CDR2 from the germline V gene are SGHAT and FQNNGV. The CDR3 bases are TGTGCCAGCAGCTTAGGAGGGTCTAGAGCTTTCTTT. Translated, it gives CASSLGGSRAFF.

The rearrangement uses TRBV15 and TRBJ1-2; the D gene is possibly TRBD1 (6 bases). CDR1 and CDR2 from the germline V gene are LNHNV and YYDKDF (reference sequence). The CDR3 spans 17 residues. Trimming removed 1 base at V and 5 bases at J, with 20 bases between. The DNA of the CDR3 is TGTGCCACCAGCAGAGTTCCTGGCGAGACAGGAGGATATGGCTACACCTTC. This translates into CATSRVPGETGGYGYTF. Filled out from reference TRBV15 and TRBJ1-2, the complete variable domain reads DAMVIQNPRYQVTQFGKPVTLSCSQTLNHNVMYWYQQKSSQAPKLLFHYYDKDFNNEADTPDNFQSRRPNTSFCFLDIRSPGLGDTAMYLCATSRVPGETGGYGYTFGSGTRLTVV.

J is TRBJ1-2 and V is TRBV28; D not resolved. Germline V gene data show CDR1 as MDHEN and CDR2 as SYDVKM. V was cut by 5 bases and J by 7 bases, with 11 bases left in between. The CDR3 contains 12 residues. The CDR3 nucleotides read TGTGCCAGCAGTGTGTGGGAGGGTGGCTACACCTTC. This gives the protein CASSVWEGGYTF.

This CDR3 reads CASSYSGTGKGGELFF. The CDR3 nucleotides read TGTGCCAGCAGTTACTCGGGGACAGGGAAGGGCGGGGAGCTGTTTTTT. This rearrangement joins TRBV6-5 to TRBJ2-2; 9 bases are a match to TRBD1. Germline CDR1 reads MNHEY; CDR2 reads SVGAGI. The V segment lost 0 bases and the J segment 7 bases; nucleotides outside the gene matches: 6. The CDR3 loop spans 16 amino acids.

The CDR3 coding sequence is TGCAGTGCTAGACCCGATAGGACACCCTGGGGCACTGAAGCTTTCTTT. As protein: CSARPDRTPWGTEAFF. The chain combines TRBV20-1 with TRBJ1-1; possibly TRBD1 for D (5 bases). Trimming cost V 2 bases and J 4 bases, with 20 bases left between them. Germline CDR1 and CDR2: DFQATT and SNEGSKA (reference sequence). This CDR3 is built from 16 residues.

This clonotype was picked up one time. The CDR3 DNA sequence: TGTGCCAGCAGTTTAGTCGGCGGGGGAACCTACAATGAGCAGTTCTTC. The encoded protein is CASSLVGGGTYNEQFF. V is TRBV28 and J is TRBJ2-1; 7 bases map to TRBD2. The CDR3 extends over 16 amino acids. J was trimmed by 2 bases and V by 2 bases; bases with no gene match: 6. Per the germline V gene, CDR1 is MDHEN and CDR2 is SYDVKM.

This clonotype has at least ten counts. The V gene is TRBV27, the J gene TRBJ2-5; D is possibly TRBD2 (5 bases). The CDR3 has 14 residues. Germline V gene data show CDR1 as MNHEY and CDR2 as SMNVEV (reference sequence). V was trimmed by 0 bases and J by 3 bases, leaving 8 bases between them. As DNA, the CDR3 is TGTGCCAGCAGTTTATCGTACGGGGAAGAGACCCAGTACTTC. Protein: CASSLSYGEETQYF.

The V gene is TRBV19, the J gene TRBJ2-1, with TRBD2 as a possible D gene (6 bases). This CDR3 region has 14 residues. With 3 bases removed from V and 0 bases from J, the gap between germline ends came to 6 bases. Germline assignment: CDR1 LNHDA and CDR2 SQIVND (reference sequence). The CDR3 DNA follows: TGTGCCAGTAGTATGGGGGGCTCCTACAATGAGCAGTTCTTC. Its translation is CASSMGGSYNEQFF.

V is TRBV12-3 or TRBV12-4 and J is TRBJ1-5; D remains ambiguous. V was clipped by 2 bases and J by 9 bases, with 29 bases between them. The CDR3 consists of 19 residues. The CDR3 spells CASSLSLPLKEAGSWPQHF. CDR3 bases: TGTGCCAGCAGTTTATCCCTACCCCTAAAGGAGGCCGGGTCGTGGCCCCAGCATTTT.

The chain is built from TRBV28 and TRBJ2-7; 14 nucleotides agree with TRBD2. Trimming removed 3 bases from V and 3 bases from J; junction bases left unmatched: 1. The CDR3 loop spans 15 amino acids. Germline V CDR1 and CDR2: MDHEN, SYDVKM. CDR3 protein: CASSFGTSGSYEQYF. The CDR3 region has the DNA TGTGCCAGCAGTTTTGGGACTAGCGGGAGCTACGAGCAGTACTTC. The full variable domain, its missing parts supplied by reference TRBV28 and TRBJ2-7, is DVKVTQSSRYLVKRTGEKVFLECVQDMDHENMFWYRQDPGLGLRLIYFSYDVKMKEKGDIPEGYSVSREKKERFSLILESASTNQTSMYLCASSFGTSGSYEQYFGPGTRLTVT.

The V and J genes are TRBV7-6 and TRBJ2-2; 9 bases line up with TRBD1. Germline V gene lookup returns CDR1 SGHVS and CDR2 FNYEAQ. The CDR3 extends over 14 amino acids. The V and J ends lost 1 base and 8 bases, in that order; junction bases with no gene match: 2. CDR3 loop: CASSLDRGRGELFF. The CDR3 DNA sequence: TGTGCCAGCAGCTTAGACAGGGGGCGAGGGGAGCTGTTTTTT.

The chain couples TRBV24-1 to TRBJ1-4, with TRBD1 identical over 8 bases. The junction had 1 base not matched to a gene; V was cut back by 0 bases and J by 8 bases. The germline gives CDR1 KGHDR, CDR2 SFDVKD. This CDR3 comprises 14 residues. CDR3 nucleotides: TGTGCCACCAGTGATTTGAGGACAGGGGAAAAACTGTTTTTT. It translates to CATSDLRTGEKLFF.